This T cell receptor beta chain was observed in a study of T-cell reconstitution after alpha-beta-depleted transplantation in children (dated by TCRdb to about 2016). Background on the whole study: T-cell immune reconstitution after TCRalphabeta/CD19-depleted allogeneic hematopoietic cell transplantation in children was quantitatively tracked in the study by means of TCR repertoire profiling. The paper as a whole reports these results and caveats: In some patients, the high TCRbeta diversity seen at day 60 was put down to recipient T cells and intrathymic progenitors that had survived conditioning. Apparently early alphabetaT-cell count recovery about two months after transplant reportedly relied on only several hundred rapidly expanded clones derived from non-depleted graft cells. Over subsequent months, a decline in hyperexpanded clone frequencies was noted, and after one year, T-cell counts and TCRbeta diversity were mostly ascribed to newly produced T cells.

This clonotype was seen repeatedly, ten times or more. Its antigen remains undetermined. No much larger clonotype is one base removed from it; base qualities were not supplied. The library was built by means of PCR. The sequencer was an Illumina HiSeq 2500. Molecular barcoding was employed in the preparation of TCR libraries, with unique molecular identifiers being used to normalize TCRbeta repertoire quantification. TCRdb cleaned the public reads at Q25 with fastp, built clones with MiXCR and kept in-frame beta chains. Duplicate CDR3 protein sequences are folded into a single record with the most common DNA and genes. Present in this sample are hundreds of thousands of distinct CDR3 sequences, 11% of which were seen just once. In total, the top ten clones hold approximately 30% of the sample. This specimen's treatment or condition label, interpreted: allogeneic hematopoietic cell transplantation with graft depleted of TCRalphabeta T cells and CD19 B cells. The transplant recipients were children given TCRalphabeta/CD19-depleted allogeneic hematopoietic cell grafts.

Sequenced here: PBMCs, sampled before TCRalphabeta/CD19-depleted stem cell transplant. The sequence was obtained from a child younger than two with acute myeloid leukemia, due to receive a stem cell transplant.

In nucleotides, the sequence is TGTGCCAGCAGCCCATTCGGGAGTGGAGGTTGGGAGCAGTTCTTC. Translation gives CASSPFGSGGWEQFF. The receptor chain draws on TRBV5-5 and TRBJ2-1, with TRBD2 as a weak D call on 6 bases. V lost 4 bases and J lost 10 bases; the stretch between them is 21 bases long. CDR1 and CDR2 are read off the germline V gene (reference sequence) as SGHKS and YYEKEE. Inclusive of the bounding cysteine and phenylalanine, the CDR3 is 15 residues long. Of all the DNA, just the CDR3 is kept, 45 bases in frame from base 1.